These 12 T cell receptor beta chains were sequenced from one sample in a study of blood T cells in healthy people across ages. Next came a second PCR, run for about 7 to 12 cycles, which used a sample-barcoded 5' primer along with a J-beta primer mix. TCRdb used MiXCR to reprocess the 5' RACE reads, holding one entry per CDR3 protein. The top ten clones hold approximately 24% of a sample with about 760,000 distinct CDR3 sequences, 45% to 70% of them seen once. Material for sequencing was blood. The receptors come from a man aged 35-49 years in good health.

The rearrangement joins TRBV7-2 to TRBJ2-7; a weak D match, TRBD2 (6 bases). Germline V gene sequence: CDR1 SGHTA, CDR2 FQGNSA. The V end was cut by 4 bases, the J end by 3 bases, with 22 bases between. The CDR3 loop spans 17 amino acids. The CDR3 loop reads CASSYSRLGPTSYEQYF. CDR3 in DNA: TGTGCCAGCAGCTACTCCCGACTAGGACCCACGAGCTACGAGCAGTACTTC. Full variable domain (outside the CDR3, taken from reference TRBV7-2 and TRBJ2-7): GAGVSQSPSNKVTEKGKDVELRCDPISGHTALYWYRQSLGQGLEFLIYFQGNSAPDKSGLPSDRFSAERTGGSVSTLTIQRTQQEDSAVYLCASSYSRLGPTSYEQYFGPGTRLTVT.

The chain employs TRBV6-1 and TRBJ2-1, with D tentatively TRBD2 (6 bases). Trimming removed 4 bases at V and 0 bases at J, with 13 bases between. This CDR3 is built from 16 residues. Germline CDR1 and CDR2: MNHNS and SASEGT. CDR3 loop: CASSGPGLYSYNEQFF. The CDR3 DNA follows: TGTGCCAGCAGTGGTCCGGGACTGTACTCCTACAATGAGCAGTTCTTC.

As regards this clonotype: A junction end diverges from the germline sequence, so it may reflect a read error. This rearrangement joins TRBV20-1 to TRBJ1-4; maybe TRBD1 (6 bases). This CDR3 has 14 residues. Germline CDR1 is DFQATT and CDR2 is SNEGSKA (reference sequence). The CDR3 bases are TGCAGTGCAAGAGATGGGGCAGGGGATGAAAAACTGTTTTTT. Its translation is CSARDGAGDEKLFF.

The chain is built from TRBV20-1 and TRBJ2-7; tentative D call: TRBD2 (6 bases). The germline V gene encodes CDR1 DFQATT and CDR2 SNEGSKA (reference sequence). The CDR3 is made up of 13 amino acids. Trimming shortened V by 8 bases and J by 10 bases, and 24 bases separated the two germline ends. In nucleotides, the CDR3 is TGCAGTCACAAGACTAGTAAGAACCGTGCCCAGTACTTC. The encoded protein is CSHKTSKNRAQYF.

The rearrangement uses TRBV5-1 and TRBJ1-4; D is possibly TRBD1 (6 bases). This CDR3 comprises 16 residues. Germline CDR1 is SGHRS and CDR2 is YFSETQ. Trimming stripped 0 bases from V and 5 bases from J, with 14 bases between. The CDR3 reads CASSLGRGRLNEKLFF. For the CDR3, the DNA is TGCGCCAGCAGCTTGGGCAGGGGAAGGCTGAATGAAAAACTGTTTTTT.

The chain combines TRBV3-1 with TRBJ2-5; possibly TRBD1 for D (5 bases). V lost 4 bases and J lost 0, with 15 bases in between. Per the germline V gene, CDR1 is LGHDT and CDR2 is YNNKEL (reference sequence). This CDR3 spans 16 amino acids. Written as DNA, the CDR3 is TGTGCCAGCAGCCGAGACCGCGACAGATACCAAGAGACCCAGTACTTC. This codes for CASSRDRDRYQETQYF.

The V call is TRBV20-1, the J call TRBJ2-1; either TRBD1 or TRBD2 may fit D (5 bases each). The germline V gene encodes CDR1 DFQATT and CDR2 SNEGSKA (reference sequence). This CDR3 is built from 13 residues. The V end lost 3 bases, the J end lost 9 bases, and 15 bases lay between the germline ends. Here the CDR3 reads CSARSGAPGEQFF. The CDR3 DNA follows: TGCAGTGCTAGGTCCGGGGCCCCGGGTGAGCAGTTCTTC.

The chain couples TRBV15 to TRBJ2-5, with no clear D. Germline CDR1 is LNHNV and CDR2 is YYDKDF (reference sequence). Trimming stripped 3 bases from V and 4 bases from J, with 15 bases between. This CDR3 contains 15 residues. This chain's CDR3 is CATSRTDGSGETQYF. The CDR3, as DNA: TGTGCCACCAGCAGGACTGATGGTTCCGGAGAGACCCAGTACTTC.

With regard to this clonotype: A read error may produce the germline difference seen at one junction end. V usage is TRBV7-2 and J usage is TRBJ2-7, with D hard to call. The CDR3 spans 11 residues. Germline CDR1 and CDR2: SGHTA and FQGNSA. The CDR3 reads CVSSLLSEQYF. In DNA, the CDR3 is TGTGTCAGCAGCTTACTTTCCGAGCAGTACTTC.

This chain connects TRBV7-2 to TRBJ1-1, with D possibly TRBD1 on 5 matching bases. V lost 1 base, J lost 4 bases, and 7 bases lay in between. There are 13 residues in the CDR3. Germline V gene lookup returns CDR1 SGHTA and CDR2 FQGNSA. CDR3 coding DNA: TGTGCCAGCAGCTTAGTCGGGGCCACTGAAGCTTTCTTT. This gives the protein CASSLVGATEAFF.

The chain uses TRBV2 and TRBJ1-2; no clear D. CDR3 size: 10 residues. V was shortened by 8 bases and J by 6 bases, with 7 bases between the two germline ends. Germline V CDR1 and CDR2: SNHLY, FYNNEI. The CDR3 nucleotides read TGTGCCAGCCCTGTGCATGGCTACACCTTC. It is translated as CASPVHGYTF.

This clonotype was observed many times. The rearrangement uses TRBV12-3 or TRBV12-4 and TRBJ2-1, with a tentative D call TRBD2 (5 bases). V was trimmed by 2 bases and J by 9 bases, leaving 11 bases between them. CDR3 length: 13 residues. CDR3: CASSLLSVSEQFF. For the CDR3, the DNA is TGTGCCAGCAGTTTACTTAGCGTTAGTGAGCAGTTCTTC.